The 21 T cell receptor beta chains listed next were all sequenced from one sample in a study of CD4 T cells in relation to SARS-CoV-2 and coronaviruses. Data came from immunoSEQ multiplex PCR; TCRdb stores just in-frame clones and leaves some out. The data contain tens of thousands of clones, about 80% of them singletons. The antigens for these receptors are not known. The specimen was naive CD4+ T cells from PBMCs, cultured in vitro. Regarding subset: naive CD4+ T cells isolated by negative enrichment. Receptors originate from an adult with COVID-19.

CDR3 sequence reads: CASSPGGSSYNEQFF. The CDR3 DNA reads as TGTGCCAGCTCACCCGGGGGCAGCTCCTACAATGAGCAGTTCTTC. The chain couples TRBV18 to TRBJ2-1; D tentatively fits TRBD1 or TRBD2 (6 bases each). Germline CDR1 KGHSH, CDR2 LQKENI. This CDR3 spans 15 amino acids. The V end was cut by 3 bases, the J end by 0 bases, with 9 bases between.

This clone was seen once. The CDR3 region is CASSPAPGRGSGDTQYF. CDR3 coding DNA: TGTGCCAGCAGCCCCGCCCCCGGGAGAGGGTCTGGGGATACGCAGTATTTT. The chain couples TRBV28 to TRBJ2-3; D is possibly TRBD2 (6 bases). CDR1 is MDHEN, CDR2 SYDVKM, per germline. This CDR3 is built from 17 residues. The V gene lost 6 bases and the J gene lost 6 bases, with 25 bases spanning the gap.

V usage is TRBV6-6 and J usage is TRBJ2-7; 8 nucleotides line up with TRBD2. There are 14 residues in the CDR3. CDR1 is MNHNY, CDR2 SVGAGI, per germline (reference sequence). The trim removed 8 bases at V and 2 bases at J, leaving 8 bases unmatched. The CDR3 DNA sequence: TGTGCCAGCGGAAAAGCGGGAGTGACCTACGAGCAGTACTTC. Its translation is CASGKAGVTYEQYF.

This chain connects TRBV2 to TRBJ2-3, with no clear D. The CDR3 length is 12 residues. Germline CDR1 SNHLY, CDR2 FYNNEI. Trimming left V 5 bases short and J 3 bases short, with 6 bases between. The CDR3 protein is CASSMQTDTQYF. CDR3 DNA sequence: TGTGCCAGCAGTATGCAGACAGATACGCAGTATTTT. Together with reference TRBV2 and TRBJ2-3, the CDR3 gives the full variable domain: EPEVTQTPSHQVTQMGQEVILRCVPISNHLYFYWYRQILGQKVEFLVSFYNNEISEKSEIFDDQFSVERPDGSNFTLKIRSTKLEDSAMYFCASSMQTDTQYFGPGTRLTVL.

The chain is built from TRBV6-2 or TRBV6-3 and TRBJ2-3; maybe TRBD1 (6 bases). The CDR3 extends over 16 amino acids. Germline loops: CDR1 MNHEY, CDR2 SVGEGT. The V and J ends lost 6 bases and 1 base respectively, with 17 bases between them. The CDR3 DNA follows: TGTGCCAGCAGCCCTGCCCCTGGGGGCGGCACAGATACGCAGTATTTT. This translates into CASSPAPGGGTDTQYF.

CDR3 residues: CASSLGSSTNTGELFF. DNA of the CDR3: TGTGCCAGCAGCTTAGGTTCGAGTACGAACACCGGGGAGCTGTTTTTT. The rearrangement links TRBV7-9 to TRBJ2-2; D is uncertain. CDR1 is SEHNR, CDR2 FQNEAQ, per germline (reference sequence). The CDR3 covers 16 residues. V lost 1 base and J 0 bases, leaving 9 bases between the germline ends.

The rearrangement links TRBV6-6 to TRBJ2-5, with a weak D call TRBD1 (6 bases). The germline gives CDR1 MNHNY, CDR2 SVGAGI (reference sequence). The CDR3 consists of 13 residues. V lost 7 bases and J 2 bases, leaving 11 bases between the germline ends. The chain's CDR3 is CASTQTGQETQYF. Here the CDR3 DNA reads TGTGCCAGCACCCAGACAGGACAAGAGACCCAGTACTTC.

The chain recombines TRBV18 with TRBJ2-1; D is unclear. CDR3 length: 11 residues. Germline V lookup: CDR1 KGHSH, CDR2 LQKENI. The V and J ends lost 3 bases and 10 bases respectively, with 7 bases between them. The CDR3 DNA reads as TGTGCCAGCTCACCCGCTATCGAGCAGTTCTTC. It is translated as CASSPAIEQFF. Complete variable domain (other parts from reference TRBV18 and TRBJ2-1): NAGVMQNPRHLVRRRGQEARLRCSPMKGHSHVYWYRQLPEEGLKFMVYLQKENIIDESGMPKERFSAEFPKEGPSILRIQQVVRGDSAAYFCASSPAIEQFFGPGTRLTVL.

The V and J genes are TRBV28 and TRBJ1-3; 7 bases fit TRBD1. Germline V CDR1 and CDR2: MDHEN, SYDVKM. The CDR3 totals 15 residues. V lost 5 bases and J lost 3; bases outside the gene matches: 7. The CDR3 spells CASSRRQGHGNTIYF. Here the CDR3 DNA reads TGTGCCAGCAGTCGCCGACAGGGCCATGGAAACACCATATATTTT.

This chain joins TRBV7-9 and TRBJ2-1, with D unclear. Germline V gene data show CDR1 as SEHNR and CDR2 as FQNEAQ (reference sequence). CDR3 length: 16 amino acids. The V and J ends lost 6 bases and 9 bases respectively, with 24 bases between them. CDR3 DNA sequence: TGTGCCAGCAGTTCACCCCGGGCCACCACTACCGGTGAGCAGTTCTTC. Protein sequence: CASSSPRATTTGEQFF. Together with reference TRBV7-9 and TRBJ2-1, the CDR3 gives the full variable domain: DTGVSQNPRHKITKRGQNVTFRCDPISEHNRLYWYRQTLGQGPEFLTYFQNEAQLEKSRLLSDRFSAERPKGSFSTLEIQRTEQGDSAMYLCASSSPRATTTGEQFFGPGTRLTVL.

This chain uses TRBV6-5 with TRBJ1-1, with 8 bases identical to TRBD1. With V trimmed by 7 bases and J by 4 bases, 5 bases remained unmatched. The CDR3 is 13 residues long. Germline CDR1 and CDR2: MNHEY and SVGAGI. The CDR3 region is CASIGQGSTEAFF. The CDR3 DNA sequence: TGTGCCAGCATTGGACAGGGTTCCACTGAAGCTTTCTTT.

The chain combines TRBV2 with TRBJ2-5, with 8 bases identical to TRBD1. This CDR3 region has 13 residues. Trimming at V came to 8 bases and at J to 1 base, leaving 3 bases not matched to a gene. Germline loops: CDR1 SNHLY, CDR2 FYNNEI. The chain's CDR3 is CASQDRAQETQYF. DNA for the CDR3: TGTGCCAGCCAGGACAGGGCCCAAGAGACCCAGTACTTC. Drawing the rest from reference TRBV2 and TRBJ2-5, the complete variable domain is EPEVTQTPSHQVTQMGQEVILRCVPISNHLYFYWYRQILGQKVEFLVSFYNNEISEKSEIFDDQFSVERPDGSNFTLKIRSTKLEDSAMYFCASQDRAQETQYFGPGTRLLVL.

This clone occurred once. The chain joins TRBV10-3 to TRBJ2-1; TRBD1 is a possible D gene (6 bases). The CDR3 loop spans 16 amino acids. The germline gives CDR1 ENHRY, CDR2 SYGVKD. V lost 0 bases and J lost 5, with 14 bases in between. The CDR3 nucleotides read TGTGCCATCAGTGAGTCTAAGGGGGTTTGGCACAATGAGCAGTTCTTC. The encoded protein is CAISESKGVWHNEQFF.

The rearrangement joins TRBV19 to TRBJ2-2; D gene uncertain. This CDR3 has 14 residues. Germline assignment: CDR1 LNHDA and CDR2 SQIVND (reference sequence). V was clipped by 11 bases and J by 1 base, with 14 bases between them. The CDR3 DNA follows: TGTGCCTCTCGGGTATTTCAGAACACCGGGGAGCTGTTTTTT. This gives the protein CASRVFQNTGELFF.

This clone appeared once. The rearrangement joins TRBV2 to TRBJ2-5; D remains unclear. CDR1 and CDR2 (germline): SNHLY, FYNNEI. With 1 base removed from V and 4 bases from J, the gap between germline ends came to 1 base. This CDR3 has 11 amino acids. The DNA for the CDR3 is TGTGCCAGCAGTGAAGGAGAGACCCAGTACTTC. Translated: CASSEGETQYF.

The chain combines TRBV5-6 with TRBJ1-4; 10 bases line up with TRBD1. Germline V CDR1 and CDR2: SGHDT, YYEEEE. With V trimmed by 0 bases and J by 7 bases, 0 bases remained unmatched. The CDR3 covers 14 residues. CDR3 coding DNA: TGTGCCAGCAGCTTGGGGACAGGGGGTGAAAAACTGTTTTTT. Its protein is CASSLGTGGEKLFF.

V and J are TRBV24-1 and TRBJ2-1, with D unclear. The germline V gene has CDR1 KGHDR and CDR2 SFDVKD. The V end was cut by 5 bases, the J end by 2 bases, with 18 bases between. The CDR3 extends over 17 amino acids. The CDR3: CATSAVTGSGTYNEQFF. The CDR3 DNA reads TGTGCCACCAGTGCCGTGACCGGATCAGGCACCTACAATGAGCAGTTCTTC.

The CDR3 bases are TGTGCCACCAGCCCCGACACAAACTATGGCTACACCTTC. Translated, it gives CATSPDTNYGYTF. The genes are TRBV15 and TRBJ1-2; D uncertain. Germline V lookup: CDR1 LNHNV, CDR2 YYDKDF (reference sequence). V was clipped by 5 bases and J by 2 bases, with 9 bases between them. This CDR3 comprises 13 residues.

This rearrangement joins TRBV4-1 to TRBJ2-2; D possibly corresponds to TRBD2 (5 bases). The V and J ends lost 4 bases and 7 bases respectively, with 13 bases between them. Germline assignment: CDR1 MGHRA and CDR2 YSYEKL. The CDR3 loop spans 14 amino acids. CDR3 nucleotide sequence: TGCGCCAGCAGCCGTGTTTCTCGGGGCGGGGAGCTGTTTTTT. Protein product: CASSRVSRGGELFF.

This clone was recorded only once. V gene TRBV12-5 combines with J gene TRBJ2-5, with D uncertain. CDR3 size: 11 residues. Germline CDR1 and CDR2: LGHNT and FRNRAP. Trimming took off 1 base at V and 3 bases at J, with 0 bases between the two ends. This chain's CDR3 is CASGLEETQYF. In DNA form, the CDR3 reads TGTGCTAGTGGTTTGGAAGAGACCCAGTACTTC.

This clone was picked up a small number of times. The chain's CDR3 is CASSFKAGGTDTQYF. In nucleotides, the CDR3 is TGTGCCAGCAGCTTCAAAGCGGGAGGCACAGATACGCAGTATTTT. J is TRBJ2-3 and V is TRBV7-9, with 8 bases matching TRBD2. Germline loops: CDR1 SEHNR, CDR2 FQNEAQ (reference sequence). The CDR3 runs 15 residues. Trimming removed 3 bases from V and 1 base from J; junction bases left unmatched: 3. Full variable domain (remainder filled in from reference TRBV7-9 and TRBJ2-3): DTGVSQNPRHKITKRGQNVTFRCDPISEHNRLYWYRQTLGQGPEFLTYFQNEAQLEKSRLLSDRFSAERPKGSFSTLEIQRTEQGDSAMYLCASSFKAGGTDTQYFGPGTRLTVL.